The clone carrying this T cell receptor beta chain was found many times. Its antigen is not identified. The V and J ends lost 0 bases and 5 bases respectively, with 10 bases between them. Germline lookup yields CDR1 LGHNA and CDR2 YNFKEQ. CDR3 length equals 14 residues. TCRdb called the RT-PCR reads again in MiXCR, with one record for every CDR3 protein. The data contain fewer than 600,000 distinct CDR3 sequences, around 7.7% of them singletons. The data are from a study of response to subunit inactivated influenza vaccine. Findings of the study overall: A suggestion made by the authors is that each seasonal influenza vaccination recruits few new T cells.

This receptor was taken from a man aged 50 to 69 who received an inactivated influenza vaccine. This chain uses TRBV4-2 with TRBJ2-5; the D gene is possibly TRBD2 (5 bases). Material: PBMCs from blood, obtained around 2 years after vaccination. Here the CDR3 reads CASSQEREVETQYF. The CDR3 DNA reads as TGTGCCAGCAGCCAAGAGAGGGAAGTGGAGACCCAGTACTTC.